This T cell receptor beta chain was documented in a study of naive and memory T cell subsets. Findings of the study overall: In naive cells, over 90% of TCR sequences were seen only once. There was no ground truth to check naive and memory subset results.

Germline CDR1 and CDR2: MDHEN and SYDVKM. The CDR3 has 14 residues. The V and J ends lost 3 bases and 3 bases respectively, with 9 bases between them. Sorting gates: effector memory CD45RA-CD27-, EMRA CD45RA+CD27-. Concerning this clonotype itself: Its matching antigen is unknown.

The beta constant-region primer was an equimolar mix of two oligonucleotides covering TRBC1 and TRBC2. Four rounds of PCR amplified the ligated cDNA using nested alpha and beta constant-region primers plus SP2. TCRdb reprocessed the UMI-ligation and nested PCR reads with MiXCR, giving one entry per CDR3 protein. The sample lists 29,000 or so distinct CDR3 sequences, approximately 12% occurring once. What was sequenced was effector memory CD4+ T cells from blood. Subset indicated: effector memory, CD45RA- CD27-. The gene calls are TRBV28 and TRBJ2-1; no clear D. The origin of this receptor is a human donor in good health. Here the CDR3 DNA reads TGTGCCAGCAGTTTTCAACACGGCTACAATGAGCAGTTCTTC. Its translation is CASSFQHGYNEQFF.